This T cell receptor (beta chain) is drawn from a study of T-cell reconstitution after alpha-beta-depleted transplantation in children. The TCRbeta library incorporated unique molecular identifiers. TCRdb re-derived calls from the PCR reads in MiXCR, one entry per CDR3 protein. This table holds 200,000 to 300,000 distinct CDR3 sequences, about 11% found once. Trimming left V 6 bases short and J 9 bases short, with 18 bases between. The CDR3 has 14 residues. In its sample, this clonotype was seen many times. The material sequenced was PBMCs from the stem cell graft donor, taken from the stem cell graft. The receptor was isolated from a human donor who donated a stem cell graft to a child with acute lymphoblastic leukemia. This chain joins TRBV12-3 or TRBV12-4 and TRBJ2-1; possibly TRBD1 for D (5 bases). The CDR3 protein is CASRTGVGAGEQFF. The CDR3 DNA reads as TGTGCCAGCAGGACCGGCGTTGGGGCTGGTGAGCAGTTCTTC.